These 11 T cell receptor beta chains came from one sample sequenced in a study of vaccination and CD4 T cells after COVID-19 (dated 2022 in TCRdb). In the paper's terms, the treatment or condition label means: roughly 10-day PBMC culture with coronavirus spike peptide pools or control peptides (ViraFEST assay). Antigens of these TCRs are unknown. The library was produced with PCR. This sample was sequenced with an Illumina iSeq 100. DNA from cultured CD4+ T cells was subjected to TCR sequencing with the Oncomine TCR Beta short-read assay at the Johns Hopkins FTIC core. TCRdb trimmed public reads at Q25 via fastp, called clones via MiXCR and kept in-frame beta chains. Each entry merges the rows of one CDR3 protein and shows their most common DNA and genes. Within this sample are about 6,300 distinct CDR3 sequences, with roughly 68% of them counted one time only. Of the sample, approximately 45% falls within the top ten clones.

Material for sequencing was CD4+ T cells from blood, cultured in vitro. All receptors come from a human donor who had recovered from COVID-19.

This clonotype came up a few times. The chain couples TRBV15 to TRBJ2-3; 10 bases fit TRBD2. V was clipped by 3 bases and J by 6 bases; unmatched bases: 24. Per germline, CDR1 LNHNV and CDR2 YYDKDF (reference sequence). There are 21 residues in the CDR3. The CDR3 protein is CATSRIPGSSSGRAGRDTQYF. CDR3 bases: TGTGCCACCAGCAGGATCCCGGGGAGTAGCAGCGGGAGGGCTGGGAGGGATACGCAGTATTTT. The whole variable domain, filled in from reference TRBV15 and TRBJ2-3, reads DAMVIQNPRYQVTQFGKPVTLSCSQTLNHNVMYWYQQKSSQAPKLLFHYYDKDFNNEADTPDNFQSRRPNTSFCFLDIRSPGLGDTAMYLCATSRIPGSSSGRAGRDTQYFGPGTRLTVL.

The chain combines TRBV20-1 with TRBJ1-2, with D maybe TRBD1 (6 bases). Germline V lookup: CDR1 DFQATT, CDR2 SNEGSKA (reference sequence). The ends were cut back, 6 bases at V and 2 bases at J, with 16 bases in the middle. The CDR3 loop spans 14 amino acids. In DNA form, the CDR3 reads TGCAGTGCCCACCCGGCAGGGGACAACTATGGCTACACCTTC. Protein: CSAHPAGDNYGYTF.

V gene TRBV2 combines with J gene TRBJ2-3; 10 bases are a match to TRBD1. V trimming: 6 bases; J trimming: 5 bases; junction bases outside the gene matches: 14. Germline V gene sequence: CDR1 SNHLY, CDR2 FYNNEI. The CDR3 has 17 residues. The CDR3 sequence: CASRTPVGQGVRDTQYF. Written as DNA, the CDR3 is TGTGCCAGCAGGACCCCCGTTGGACAGGGGGTAAGAGATACGCAGTATTTT.

The chain is built from TRBV7-2 and TRBJ2-1, with 8 positions matching TRBD1. This CDR3 is 15 amino acids long. The V segment lost 2 bases and the J segment 5 bases; nucleotides outside the gene matches: 5. Germline lookup yields CDR1 SGHTA and CDR2 FQGNSA. In nucleotides, the CDR3 is TGTGCCAGCAGCTTATACAGGGGGTACGACAATGAGCAGTTCTTC. As protein: CASSLYRGYDNEQFF.

The chain is built from TRBV20-1 and TRBJ1-3; D is unclear. V lost 6 bases and J lost 3, with 12 bases in between. The CDR3 spans 13 residues. Germline V gene data show CDR1 as DFQATT and CDR2 as SNEGSKA (reference sequence). The CDR3 protein is CSATEGGGNTIYF. CDR3 DNA: TGCAGTGCCACGGAGGGTGGTGGAAACACCATATATTTT.

This rearrangement joins TRBV6-4 to TRBJ2-7; 12 positions agree with TRBD2. Germline trimming cut 10 bases from V and 5 bases from J; bases unmatched to any gene: 12. The CDR3 has 15 residues. Per germline, CDR1 MRHNA and CDR2 SNTAGT. The CDR3 reads CAMRDNRLAGDEQYF. The CDR3 DNA follows: TGTGCCATGCGCGACAACAGACTAGCGGGAGACGAGCAGTACTTC.

This clonotype was seen a handful of times. The chain has TRBV7-3 and TRBJ1-1, with D possibly being TRBD1 (5 bases). The CDR3 extends over 15 amino acids. V was clipped by 5 bases and J by 4 bases, with 17 bases between them. The germline V gene encodes CDR1 SGHTA and CDR2 FQGTGA. The CDR3 DNA follows: TGTGCCAGCAGCCCAGGGATGGGGGGTACCACTGAAGCTTTCTTT. Protein product: CASSPGMGGTTEAFF.

This chain joins TRBV7-2 and TRBJ2-1, with D perhaps being TRBD1 or TRBD2 (5 bases each). Germline-derived CDR1 and CDR2 are SGHTA and FQGNSA. This CDR3 comprises 14 residues. The V and J ends lost 5 bases and 4 bases respectively, with 12 bases between them. As DNA, the CDR3 is TGTGCCAGCAGCCTCGGGACCGCGTACAATGAGCAGTTCTTC. Protein: CASSLGTAYNEQFF.

This chain connects TRBV27 to TRBJ1-2, with D unresolved. There are 14 residues in the CDR3. Germline CDR1 reads MNHEY; CDR2 reads SMNVEV (reference sequence). Trimming removed 3 bases at V and 8 bases at J, with 16 bases between. CDR3 loop: CASSFSGSWLGYTF. The CDR3 DNA sequence: TGTGCCAGCAGTTTCTCGGGGTCTTGGTTAGGCTACACCTTC.

This chain links TRBV6-1 with TRBJ1-6; tentatively, D is TRBD1 (5 bases). CDR1 is MNHNS, CDR2 SASEGT, per germline. V lost 4 bases, J lost 0 bases, and 13 bases lay in between. The CDR3 consists of 17 residues. The CDR3 spells CASSGASGISYNSPLHF. Here the CDR3 DNA reads TGTGCCAGCAGTGGCGCCTCAGGGATCTCCTATAATTCACCCCTCCACTTT.

This clonotype has more than one count but fewer than ten. This rearrangement joins TRBV6-5 to TRBJ2-5; 10 bases map to TRBD1. CDR1 and CDR2 from the germline V gene are MNHEY and SVGAGI. The CDR3 totals 14 residues. With V trimmed by 2 bases and J by 5 bases, 2 bases remained unmatched. The chain's CDR3 is CASSYGGQGETQYF. CDR3 bases: TGTGCCAGCAGTTACGGGGGACAGGGGGAGACCCAGTACTTC.